The 20 T cell receptor beta chains presented below share a single source sample, sequenced in a study of vaccination and CD4 T cells after COVID-19. Treatment: roughly ten-day PBMC culture with coronavirus spike peptide pools or control peptides (ViraFEST assay). No antigen has been identified for these receptors. The Oncomine TCR Beta short-read assay sequenced DNA from cultured CD4+ T cells. Each CDR3 protein is one row after TCRdb ran MiXCR on the PCR reads. The sample includes over 15,000 distinct CDR3 sequences, approximately 52% of them seen just once. The source material was CD4+ T cells from blood, cultured in vitro. These receptors were collected from a human donor who had recovered from COVID-19.

The rearrangement joins TRBV6-2 or TRBV6-3 to TRBJ2-7; D perhaps matches TRBD1 (6 bases). The germline V gene encodes CDR1 MNHEY and CDR2 SVGEGT. The CDR3 sequence is 18 residues long. Trimming took off 5 bases at V and 3 bases at J, with 26 bases between the two ends. CDR3 amino acids: CASSPSPYLGTLFYEQYF. In DNA form, the CDR3 reads TGTGCCAGCAGTCCCAGCCCGTATCTCGGGACATTATTCTACGAGCAGTACTTC.

This clonotype has a handful of counts. The chain has TRBV6-1 and TRBJ1-6; 7 positions agree with TRBD1. CDR1 is MNHNS and CDR2 is SASEGT in the germline V gene. The CDR3 runs 17 residues. J was trimmed by 0 bases and V by 6 bases; bases with no gene match: 8. Here the CDR3 reads CASRGGQTSSYNSPLHF. The CDR3 DNA follows: TGTGCCAGCAGGGGGGGACAGACGAGCTCCTATAATTCACCCCTCCACTTT.

This clonotype was observed a single time. The CDR3 coding sequence is TGTGCCAGTAGTCCCCTCGGCAATGAGCAGTTCTTC. Amino acids: CASSPLGNEQFF. The chain employs TRBV19 and TRBJ2-1; no firm D call. Germline V gene lookup returns CDR1 LNHDA and CDR2 SQIVND (reference sequence). The V end was cut by 5 bases, the J end by 6 bases, with 8 bases between. The CDR3 is made up of 12 amino acids.

The genes are TRBV6-2 or TRBV6-3 and TRBJ1-1, with D unresolved. V lost 5 bases and J 8 bases, leaving 15 bases between the germline ends. The CDR3 totals 13 residues. The germline V gene has CDR1 MNHEY and CDR2 SVGEGT. The CDR3 nucleotides read TGTGCCAGCAGTCCCTCCGGGCCGAGGGAAGCTTTCTTT. It is translated as CASSPSGPREAFF.

This clonotype was counted only a few times. This rearrangement joins TRBV7-9 to TRBJ2-2; 12 bases fit TRBD1. The V gene end was trimmed by 2 bases and the J gene end by 6 bases; junction bases not matched to a gene: 10. The germline CDR1 and CDR2 sequences are SEHNR and FQNEAQ (reference sequence). CDR3 length: 18 residues. CDR3: CASSLRGQGARAAGELFF. The CDR3 DNA follows: TGTGCCAGCAGCTTAAGGGGACAGGGGGCAAGAGCGGCCGGGGAGCTGTTTTTT. Filled out from reference TRBV7-9 and TRBJ2-2, the complete variable domain reads DTGVSQNPRHKITKRGQNVTFRCDPISEHNRLYWYRQTLGQGPEFLTYFQNEAQLEKSRLLSDRFSAERPKGSFSTLEIQRTEQGDSAMYLCASSLRGQGARAAGELFFGEGSRLTVL.

The rearrangement uses TRBV7-6 and TRBJ2-7, with 10 bases that match TRBD2. The V segment lost 3 bases and the J segment 5 bases; nucleotides outside the gene matches: 4. The CDR3 is 14 amino acids. The germline V gene encodes CDR1 SGHVS and CDR2 FNYEAQ. CDR3 coding DNA: TGTGCCAGCAGCTTTGGTAGCGGGAGGAACGAGCAGTACTTC. It codes for CASSFGSGRNEQYF. Drawing the rest from reference TRBV7-6 and TRBJ2-7, the complete variable domain is GAGVSQSPRYKVTKRGQDVALRCDPISGHVSLYWYRQALGQGPEFLTYFNYEAQQDKSGLPNDRFSAERPEGSISTLTIQRTEQRDSAMYRCASSFGSGRNEQYFGPGTRLTVT.

The chain carries TRBV7-2 and TRBJ1-1, with D maybe TRBD1 (6 bases). V shed 4 bases and J shed 1 base, with 22 bases lying between them. Germline lookup yields CDR1 SGHTA and CDR2 FQGNSA. This CDR3 has 18 residues. CDR3 amino acids: CASSSRGRGAVGNTEAFF. The CDR3 nucleotides are TGTGCCAGCAGCTCCCGGGGGCGGGGGGCAGTTGGGAACACTGAAGCTTTCTTT.

The chain joins TRBV6-1 to TRBJ1-2; 9 positions match TRBD1. This CDR3 contains 14 residues. CDR1 MNHNS and CDR2 SASEGT come from the germline V gene. V dropped 5 bases and J dropped 4; count of bases not matched to a gene: 5. The CDR3 spells CASSLGQGIYGYTF. The CDR3 coding sequence is TGTGCCAGCAGTCTGGGACAGGGAATCTATGGCTACACCTTC.

This chain uses TRBV27 with TRBJ2-2; D remains ambiguous. Per germline, CDR1 MNHEY and CDR2 SMNVEV (reference sequence). The ends were cut back, 5 bases at V and 7 bases at J, with 8 bases in the middle. This CDR3 contains 12 residues. The CDR3 region is CASSPVDGELFF. The CDR3, as DNA: TGTGCCAGCAGTCCGGTTGACGGGGAGCTGTTTTTT.

With respect to this clonotype: One end of the junction varies from germline; a read error may be responsible. This chain connects TRBV5-3 to TRBJ1-5, with 7 bases fitting TRBD1. TRBV5-3 is treated as an ORF (open reading frame) with a function not yet certain. This CDR3 region has 13 residues. The CDR3 loop is CASSFRDSQPQHF. The CDR3 nucleotides are TGTGCCAGCAGCTTCAGGGACAGTCAGCCCCAGCATTTT.

This clonotype was counted once. The CDR3 bases are TGTGCCAGCAGCTGGAGGGGGAATGAAAAACTGTTTTTT. Translating gives CASSWRGNEKLFF. J is TRBJ1-4 and V is TRBV27, with D possibly being TRBD1 (6 bases). CDR1 and CDR2 (germline): MNHEY, SMNVEV (reference sequence). The CDR3 has 13 residues. Trimming removed 6 bases at V and 5 bases at J, with 10 bases between. The full variable domain, in which reference TRBV27 and TRBJ1-4 provide the parts outside the CDR3, is EAQVTQNPRYLITVTGKKLTVTCSQNMNHEYMSWYRQDPGLGLRQIYYSMNVEVTDKGDVPEGYKVSRKEKRNFPLILESPSPNQTSLYFCASSWRGNEKLFFGSGTQLSVL.

The chain employs TRBV12-3 or TRBV12-4 and TRBJ1-5; D unresolved. V lost 1 base, J lost 0 bases, and 1 base lay in between. This CDR3 is built from 13 residues. CDR3 sequence: CASSLGSNQPQHF. The CDR3 nucleotides read TGTGCCAGCAGTTTAGGTAGCAATCAGCCCCAGCATTTT.

The chain joins TRBV19 to TRBJ2-3, with D tentatively TRBD1 or TRBD2 (5 bases each). The germline gives CDR1 LNHDA, CDR2 SQIVND (reference sequence). The CDR3 totals 14 residues. With 9 bases removed from V and 0 bases from J, the gap between germline ends came to 13 bases. DNA for the CDR3: TGTGCCAGCACCCTGGGACGGAGCACAGATACGCAGTATTTT. Encoded protein: CASTLGRSTDTQYF.

This clonotype was seen a few times. The chain combines TRBV29-1 with TRBJ1-2, with TRBD1 as a possible D gene (6 bases). Germline V gives CDR1 SQVTM, CDR2 ANQGSEA. V was shortened by 2 bases and J by 7 bases, with 14 bases between the two germline ends. The CDR3 runs to 13 residues. Written as DNA, the CDR3 is TGCAGCGTTGAACCCCCACAGGGAGGTGGCTACACCTTC. Residues: CSVEPPQGGGYTF.

The chain carries TRBV19 and TRBJ2-7; 10 positions match TRBD1. Germline CDR1 and CDR2: LNHDA and SQIVND (reference sequence). V lost 5 bases to trimming and J lost 3 bases; unmatched junction nucleotides: 4. The CDR3 has 14 amino acids. DNA of the CDR3: TGTGCCAGTAGTTCCCGGACAGGGGGCTACGAGCAGTACTTC. The encoded protein is CASSSRTGGYEQYF. Looking up the rest from reference TRBV19 and TRBJ2-7 gives the full variable domain: DGGITQSPKYLFRKEGQNVTLSCEQNLNHDAMYWYRQDPGQGLRLIYYSQIVNDFQKGDIAEGYSVSREKKESFPLTVTSAQKNPTAFYLCASSSRTGGYEQYFGPGTRLTVT.

This clonotype was observed a few times. This chain uses TRBV12-3 or TRBV12-4 with TRBJ1-4; D perhaps matches TRBD1 (5 bases). The CDR3 is made up of 14 amino acids. V dropped 6 bases and J dropped 8 bases, with 16 bases sitting between them. The CDR3 nucleotides are TGTGCCAGCAGCTATACAGGACTTAGGGAAAAACTGTTTTTT. This translates into CASSYTGLREKLFF.

The chain combines TRBV6-1 with TRBJ2-1; 7 nucleotides align to TRBD1. The V gene end was trimmed by 1 base and the J gene end by 4 bases; junction bases not matched to a gene: 7. Per germline, CDR1 MNHNS and CDR2 SASEGT. This CDR3 comprises 16 residues. The CDR3 nucleotides are TGTGCCAGCAGTGAAGGCGGACAGGCTCTATACAATGAGCAGTTCTTC. Its protein product is CASSEGGQALYNEQFF.

The rearrangement links TRBV6-2 or TRBV6-3 to TRBJ1-3; no clear D. The V gene lost 3 bases and the J gene lost 1 base, with 7 bases spanning the gap. Germline loops: CDR1 MNHEY, CDR2 SVGEGT. This CDR3 is 14 amino acids long. The DNA for the CDR3 is TGTGCCAGCAGTTATGGAGGGTCTGGAAACACCATATATTTT. Translated: CASSYGGSGNTIYF.

This clonotype was seen once. The CDR3 DNA is TGTGCCAGCAGACTACAGCATTCACCCCTCCACTTT. It yields the protein CASRLQHSPLHF. This chain joins TRBV28 and TRBJ1-6; D is unclear. CDR1 and CDR2 from the germline V gene are MDHEN and SYDVKM. CDR3 length: 12 amino acids. V gave up 6 bases and J gave up 8 bases, with 8 bases separating them.

This clonotype was picked up a small number of times. This chain connects TRBV20-1 to TRBJ2-1; TRBD2 matches at 12 bases. CDR3 length: 16 residues. With V trimmed by 0 bases and J by 8 bases, 8 bases remained unmatched. Per the germline V gene, CDR1 is DFQATT and CDR2 is SNEGSKA (reference sequence). The CDR3 region is CSARDWASGGDYEQFF. In DNA form, the CDR3 reads TGCAGTGCTAGAGATTGGGCTAGCGGGGGGGACTATGAGCAGTTCTTC.